Shown below are 10 T cell receptor beta chains from a single sample sequenced in a study of T cell responses to AZD1222 COVID-19 vaccine. Sequencing was performed with immunoSEQ multiplex PCR; in TCRdb, only in-frame clones are kept and a portion is missing. The sample has 150,000 or so clones, 90% to 95% seen once; the top ten hold more than 8%. The specimen comprised peripheral blood, sampled on day 0 of AZD1222 vaccination. The receptors derive from an adult in good health.

The genes are TRBV2 and TRBJ1-5, with TRBD1 as a possible D gene (6 bases). This CDR3 is built from 13 residues. V lost 6 bases to trimming and J lost 2 bases, with 8 bases between them. Germline V gene data show CDR1 as SNHLY and CDR2 as FYNNEI. Here the CDR3 DNA reads TGTGCCAGCAGATACAGGGGCAATCAGCCCCAGCATTTT. This codes for CASRYRGNQPQHF.

The gene calls are TRBV6-2 or TRBV6-3 and TRBJ2-2; the D is unclear. Germline V CDR1 and CDR2: MNHEY, SVGEGT. V gave up 2 bases and J gave up 5 bases, with 9 bases separating them. The CDR3 is 14 residues long. The CDR3 reads CASSYIWQTGELFF. The CDR3 DNA reads TGTGCCAGCAGTTACATCTGGCAAACCGGGGAGCTGTTTTTT.

This chain joins TRBV4-1 and TRBJ2-1; 8 bases fit TRBD2. The CDR3 covers 16 residues. Germline-derived CDR1 and CDR2 are MGHRA and YSYEKL. Losses at the gene ends were 0 bases for V and 9 bases for J; bases not matched to a gene: 10. The CDR3 spells CASSQDPPAGEGEQFF. The CDR3 nucleotides are TGCGCCAGCAGCCAAGATCCACCAGCGGGGGAAGGTGAGCAGTTCTTC.

The chain carries TRBV5-4 and TRBJ1-3; TRBD1 is a possible D gene (5 bases). CDR1 is SGHNT and CDR2 is YYREEE in the germline V gene (reference sequence). This CDR3 comprises 15 residues. The germline V and J ends were trimmed by 0 bases and 1 base, with 8 bases remaining between them. The CDR3 bases are TGTGCCAGCAGCTTGGGAGGGACTTCTGGAAACACCATATATTTT. Amino acid sequence: CASSLGGTSGNTIYF.

The gene calls are TRBV5-1 and TRBJ1-2; D uncertain. Per germline, CDR1 SGHRS and CDR2 YFSETQ. The CDR3 length is 13 residues. The V end was cut by 0 bases, the J end by 2 bases, with 5 bases between. The DNA for the CDR3 is TGCGCCAGCAGCTTGGGCCAGAACTATGGCTACACCTTC. As protein: CASSLGQNYGYTF.

V usage is TRBV6-2 or TRBV6-3 and J usage is TRBJ1-6, with no clear D. The CDR3 covers 13 residues. Trimming removed 5 bases at V and 13 bases at J, with 15 bases between. The germline V gene has CDR1 MNHEY and CDR2 SVGEGT. CDR3 coding DNA: TGTGCCAGCAGTCCACCGACCATATATCCCCTCCACTTT. This encodes CASSPPTIYPLHF.

This clone is a singleton in its sample. The chain has TRBV6-5 and TRBJ2-5; possibly TRBD1 for D (5 bases). Germline V gene sequence: CDR1 MNHEY, CDR2 SVGAGI. This CDR3 has 16 amino acids. V dropped 0 bases and J dropped 3 bases, with 14 bases sitting between them. CDR3 DNA sequence: TGTGCCAGCAGTTACTCGACTCGTAGGGGTGAAGAGACCCAGTACTTC. This sequence encodes CASSYSTRRGEETQYF.

The chain employs TRBV7-8 and TRBJ1-5, with 9 bases fitting TRBD1. Trimming removed 3 bases from V and 4 bases from J; junction bases left unmatched: 16. The germline V gene encodes CDR1 SGHVS and CDR2 FQNEAQ. This CDR3 region has 19 residues. In DNA form, the CDR3 reads TGTGCCAGCAGCTTCGTCCCCCCAAACCACAGGGGGCGGAATCAGCCCCAGCATTTT. Residues: CASSFVPPNHRGRNQPQHF.

The chain carries TRBV4-1 and TRBJ2-7; D not certain. There are 15 residues in the CDR3. Per the germline V gene, CDR1 is MGHRA and CDR2 is YSYEKL. Trimming pared 1 base from V and 5 bases from J, leaving 15 bases between. This chain's CDR3 is CASSQVHYAQDEQYF. CDR3 nucleotide sequence: TGCGCCAGCAGCCAAGTTCACTACGCCCAGGACGAGCAGTACTTC.

The chain couples TRBV3-1 (or the pseudogene TRBV3-2) to TRBJ1-6; D is uncertain. Germline assignment: CDR1 LGHDT and CDR2 YNNKEL (reference sequence). This CDR3 has 19 residues. V lost 3 bases, J lost 0 bases, and 18 bases lay in between. The DNA of the CDR3 is TGTGCCAGCAGCCATAGGTTTGGACGGGCCCTCTCCTATAATTCACCCCTCCACTTT. This encodes CASSHRFGRALSYNSPLHF.